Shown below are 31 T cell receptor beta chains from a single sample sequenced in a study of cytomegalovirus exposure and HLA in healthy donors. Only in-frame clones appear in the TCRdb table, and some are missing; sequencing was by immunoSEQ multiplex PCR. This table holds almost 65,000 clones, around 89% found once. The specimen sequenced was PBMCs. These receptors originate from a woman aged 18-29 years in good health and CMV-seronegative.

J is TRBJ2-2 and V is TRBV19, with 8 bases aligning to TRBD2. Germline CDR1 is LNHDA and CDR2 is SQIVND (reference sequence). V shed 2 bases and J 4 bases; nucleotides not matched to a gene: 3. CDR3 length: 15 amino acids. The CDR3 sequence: CASSITGGVTGELFF. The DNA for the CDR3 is TGTGCCAGTAGTATAACGGGGGGGGTCACCGGGGAGCTGTTTTTT.

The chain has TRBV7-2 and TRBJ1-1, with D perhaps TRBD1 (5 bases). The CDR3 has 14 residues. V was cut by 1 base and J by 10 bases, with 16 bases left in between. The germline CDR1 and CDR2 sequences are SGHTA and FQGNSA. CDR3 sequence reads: CASSLETGDFGAFF. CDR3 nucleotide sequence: TGTGCCAGCAGCTTAGAAACAGGAGATTTTGGAGCTTTCTTT.

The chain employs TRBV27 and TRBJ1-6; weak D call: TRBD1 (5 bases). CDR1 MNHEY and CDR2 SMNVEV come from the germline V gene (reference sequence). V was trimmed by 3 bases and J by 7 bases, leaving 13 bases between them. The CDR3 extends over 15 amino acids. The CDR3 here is CASSFLGAGNSPLHF. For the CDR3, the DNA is TGTGCCAGCAGTTTTTTAGGGGCTGGGAATTCACCCCTCCACTTT.

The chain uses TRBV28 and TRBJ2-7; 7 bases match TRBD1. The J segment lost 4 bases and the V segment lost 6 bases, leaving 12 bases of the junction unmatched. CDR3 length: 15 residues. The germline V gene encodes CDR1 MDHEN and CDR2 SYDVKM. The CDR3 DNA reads TGTGCCAGCAGGTGGGGGCTAGGGGGCGATTACGAGCAGTACTTC. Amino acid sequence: CASRWGLGGDYEQYF.

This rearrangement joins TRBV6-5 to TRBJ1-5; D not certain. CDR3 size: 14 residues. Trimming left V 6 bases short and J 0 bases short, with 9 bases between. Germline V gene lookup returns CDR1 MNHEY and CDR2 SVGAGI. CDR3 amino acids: CASSLLPSNQPQHF. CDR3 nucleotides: TGTGCCAGCAGCCTTCTCCCTAGCAATCAGCCCCAGCATTTT.

This chain's CDR3 is CASIPSGSSTDTQYF. DNA of the CDR3: TGTGCCAGCATCCCCAGCGGGAGTAGCACAGATACGCAGTATTTT. J is TRBJ2-3 and V is TRBV6-6, with 8 bases that match TRBD2. The CDR3 length is 15 residues. Germline assignment: CDR1 MNHNY and CDR2 SVGAGI (reference sequence). Germline trimming cut 7 bases from V and 0 bases from J; bases unmatched to any gene: 6.

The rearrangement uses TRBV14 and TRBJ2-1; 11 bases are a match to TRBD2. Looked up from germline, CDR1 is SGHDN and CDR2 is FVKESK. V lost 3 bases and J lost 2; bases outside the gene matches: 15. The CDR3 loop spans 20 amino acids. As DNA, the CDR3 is TGTGCCAGCAGCCAGAGGACTAGCGGGCTAGGACTTGGGCCCTACAATGAGCAGTTCTTC. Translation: CASSQRTSGLGLGPYNEQFF. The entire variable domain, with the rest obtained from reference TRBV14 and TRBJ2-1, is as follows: EAGVTQFPSHSVIEKGQTVTLRCDPISGHDNLYWYRRVMGKEIKFLLHFVKESKQDESGMPNNRFLAERTGGTYSTLKVQPAELEDSGVYFCASSQRTSGLGLGPYNEQFFGPGTRLTVL.

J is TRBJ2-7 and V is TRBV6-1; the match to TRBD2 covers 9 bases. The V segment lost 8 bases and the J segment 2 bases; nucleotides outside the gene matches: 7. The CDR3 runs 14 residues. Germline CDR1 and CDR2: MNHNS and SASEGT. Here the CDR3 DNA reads TGTGCCAGCGGACGACTAGCGGAAACCTACGAGCAGTACTTC. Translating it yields CASGRLAETYEQYF.

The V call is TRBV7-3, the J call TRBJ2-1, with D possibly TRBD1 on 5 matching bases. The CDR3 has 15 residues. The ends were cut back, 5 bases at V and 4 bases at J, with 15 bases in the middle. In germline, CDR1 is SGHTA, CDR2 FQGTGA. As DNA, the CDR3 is TGTGCCAGCAGCCCCCACGTCTCAGGGTACAATGAGCAGTTCTTC. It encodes CASSPHVSGYNEQFF.

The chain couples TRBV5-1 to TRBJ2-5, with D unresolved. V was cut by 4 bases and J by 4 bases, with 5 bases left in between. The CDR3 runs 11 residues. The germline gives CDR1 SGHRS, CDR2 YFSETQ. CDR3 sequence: CASSLRETQYF. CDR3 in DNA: TGCGCCAGCAGCCTCCGAGAGACCCAGTACTTC.

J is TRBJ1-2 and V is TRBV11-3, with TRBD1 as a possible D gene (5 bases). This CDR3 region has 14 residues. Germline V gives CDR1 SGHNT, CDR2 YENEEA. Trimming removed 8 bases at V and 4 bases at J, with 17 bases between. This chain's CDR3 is CASPPAGIIYGYTF. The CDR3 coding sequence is TGTGCCAGCCCCCCCGCAGGGATAATCTATGGCTACACCTTC.

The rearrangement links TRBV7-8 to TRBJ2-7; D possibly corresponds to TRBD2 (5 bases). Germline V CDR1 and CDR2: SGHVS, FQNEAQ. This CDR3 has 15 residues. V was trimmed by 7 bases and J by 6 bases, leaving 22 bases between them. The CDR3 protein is CASTNGRGIVSEQYF. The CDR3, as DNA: TGTGCCAGCACCAACGGCCGAGGGATCGTCTCCGAGCAGTACTTC.

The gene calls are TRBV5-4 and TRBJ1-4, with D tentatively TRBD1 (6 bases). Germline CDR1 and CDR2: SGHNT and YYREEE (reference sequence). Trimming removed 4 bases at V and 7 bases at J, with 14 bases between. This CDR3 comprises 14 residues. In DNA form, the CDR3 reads TGTGCCAGCAGCCTAGGGGGTGGTAGTGAAAAACTGTTTTTT. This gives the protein CASSLGGGSEKLFF.

The CDR3 nucleotides read TGTGCCATCAGTGAACAGGGAGGGCCCTACGAGCAGTACTTC. It translates to CAISEQGGPYEQYF. This chain connects TRBV10-3 to TRBJ2-7; possibly TRBD2 for D (7 bases). There are 14 residues in the CDR3. Trimming removed 3 bases at V and 2 bases at J, with 11 bases between. In germline, CDR1 is ENHRY, CDR2 SYGVKD.

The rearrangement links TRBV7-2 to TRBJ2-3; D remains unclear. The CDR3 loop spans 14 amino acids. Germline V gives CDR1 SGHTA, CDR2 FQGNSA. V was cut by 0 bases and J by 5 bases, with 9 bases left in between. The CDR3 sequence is CASSLALVVDTQYF. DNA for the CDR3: TGTGCCAGCAGCTTAGCCCTAGTAGTAGATACGCAGTATTTT.

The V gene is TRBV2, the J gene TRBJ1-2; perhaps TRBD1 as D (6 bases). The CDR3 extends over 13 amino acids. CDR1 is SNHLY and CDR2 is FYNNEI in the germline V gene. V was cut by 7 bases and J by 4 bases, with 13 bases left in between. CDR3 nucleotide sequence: TGTGCCAGCACTCAAGGGGGTTCCTATGGCTACACCTTC. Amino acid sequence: CASTQGGSYGYTF.

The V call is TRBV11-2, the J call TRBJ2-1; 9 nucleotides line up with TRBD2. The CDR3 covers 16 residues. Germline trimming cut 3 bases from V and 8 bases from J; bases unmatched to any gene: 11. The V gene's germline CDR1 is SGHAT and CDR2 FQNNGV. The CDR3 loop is CASSFQPSGAGDEQFF. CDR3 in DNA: TGTGCCAGCAGCTTCCAACCTAGCGGGGCGGGAGATGAGCAGTTCTTC.

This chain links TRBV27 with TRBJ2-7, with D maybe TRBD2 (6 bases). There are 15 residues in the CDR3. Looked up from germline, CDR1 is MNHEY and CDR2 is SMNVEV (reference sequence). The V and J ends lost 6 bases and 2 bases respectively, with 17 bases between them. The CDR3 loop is CASRPRGAVTYEQYF. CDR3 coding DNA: TGTGCCAGCAGGCCGCGGGGAGCCGTGACCTACGAGCAGTACTTC.

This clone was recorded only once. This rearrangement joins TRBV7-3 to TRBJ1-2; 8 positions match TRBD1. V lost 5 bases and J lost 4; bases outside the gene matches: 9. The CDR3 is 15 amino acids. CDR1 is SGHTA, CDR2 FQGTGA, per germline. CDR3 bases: TGTGCCAGCAGCACCCAACAGGGGGACCTCTATGGCTACACCTTC. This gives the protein CASSTQQGDLYGYTF.

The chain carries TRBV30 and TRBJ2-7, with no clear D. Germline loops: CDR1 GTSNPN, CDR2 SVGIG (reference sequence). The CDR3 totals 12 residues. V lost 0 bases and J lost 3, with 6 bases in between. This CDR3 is CAWSVSLYEQYF. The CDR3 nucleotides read TGTGCCTGGAGTGTGTCCCTCTACGAGCAGTACTTC.

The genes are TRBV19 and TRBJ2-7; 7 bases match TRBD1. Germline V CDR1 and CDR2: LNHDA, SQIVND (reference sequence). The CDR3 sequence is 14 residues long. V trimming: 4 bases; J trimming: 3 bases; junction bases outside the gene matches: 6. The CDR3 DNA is TGTGCCAGTAGTACCGGGACAGCCCACTACGAGCAGTACTTC. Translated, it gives CASSTGTAHYEQYF.

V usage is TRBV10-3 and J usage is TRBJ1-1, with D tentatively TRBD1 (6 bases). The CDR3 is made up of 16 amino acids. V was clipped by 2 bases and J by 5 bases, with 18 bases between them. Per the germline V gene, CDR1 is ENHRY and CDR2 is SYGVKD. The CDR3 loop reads CAISESFGGGRTEAFF. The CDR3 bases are TGTGCCATCAGTGAGAGTTTTGGCGGGGGCCGGACTGAAGCTTTCTTT.

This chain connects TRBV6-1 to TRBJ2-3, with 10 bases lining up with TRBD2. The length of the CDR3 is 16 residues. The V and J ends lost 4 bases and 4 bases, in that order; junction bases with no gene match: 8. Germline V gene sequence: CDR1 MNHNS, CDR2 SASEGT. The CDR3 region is CASSVSGGALADTQYF. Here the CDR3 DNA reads TGTGCCAGCAGTGTAAGCGGGGGGGCCTTAGCAGATACGCAGTATTTT.

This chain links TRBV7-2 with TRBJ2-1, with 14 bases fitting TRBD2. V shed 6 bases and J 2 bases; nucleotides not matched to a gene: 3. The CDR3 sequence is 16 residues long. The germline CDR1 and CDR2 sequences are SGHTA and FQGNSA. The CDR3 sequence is CASSSTSGGAYNEQFF. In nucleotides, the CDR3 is TGTGCCAGCAGTTCGACTAGCGGGGGGGCCTACAATGAGCAGTTCTTC.

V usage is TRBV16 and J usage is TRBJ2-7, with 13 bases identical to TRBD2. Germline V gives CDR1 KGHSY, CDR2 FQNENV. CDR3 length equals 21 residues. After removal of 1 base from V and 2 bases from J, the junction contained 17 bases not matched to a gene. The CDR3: CASSQLFGSRGTSGTTYEQYF. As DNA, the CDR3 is TGTGCCAGCAGCCAATTATTTGGGTCACGCGGGACTAGCGGGACAACCTACGAGCAGTACTTC. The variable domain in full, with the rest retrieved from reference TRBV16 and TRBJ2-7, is GEEVAQTPKHLVRGEGQKAKLYCAPIKGHSYVFWYQQVLKNEFKFLISFQNENVFDETGMPKERFSAKCLPNSPCSLEIQATKLEDSAVYFCASSQLFGSRGTSGTTYEQYFGPGTRLTVT.

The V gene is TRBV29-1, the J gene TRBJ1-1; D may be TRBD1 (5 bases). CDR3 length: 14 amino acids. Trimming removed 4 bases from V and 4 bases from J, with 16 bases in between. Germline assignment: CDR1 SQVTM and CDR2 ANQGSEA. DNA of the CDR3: TGCAGCGTTGGGGGGGGGACTGTGGGCACTGAAGCTTTCTTT. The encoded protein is CSVGGGTVGTEAFF.

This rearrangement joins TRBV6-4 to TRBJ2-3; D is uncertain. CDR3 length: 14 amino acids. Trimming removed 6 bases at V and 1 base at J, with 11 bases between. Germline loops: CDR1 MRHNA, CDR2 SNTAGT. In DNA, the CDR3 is TGTGCCAGCAGCCCCGTCCCGGGCACAGATACGCAGTATTTT. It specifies CASSPVPGTDTQYF.

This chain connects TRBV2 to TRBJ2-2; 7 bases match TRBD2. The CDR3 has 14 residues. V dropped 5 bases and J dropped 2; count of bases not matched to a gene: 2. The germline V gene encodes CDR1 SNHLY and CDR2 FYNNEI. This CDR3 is CASSRTRNTGELFF. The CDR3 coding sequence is TGTGCCAGCAGTCGGACTAGAAACACCGGGGAGCTGTTTTTT.

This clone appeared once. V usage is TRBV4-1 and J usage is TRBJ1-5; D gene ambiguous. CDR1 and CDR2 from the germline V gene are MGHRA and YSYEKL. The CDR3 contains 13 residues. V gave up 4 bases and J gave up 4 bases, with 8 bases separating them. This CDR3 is CASSLEQNQPQHF. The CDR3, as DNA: TGCGCCAGCAGCCTAGAGCAGAATCAGCCCCAGCATTTT.

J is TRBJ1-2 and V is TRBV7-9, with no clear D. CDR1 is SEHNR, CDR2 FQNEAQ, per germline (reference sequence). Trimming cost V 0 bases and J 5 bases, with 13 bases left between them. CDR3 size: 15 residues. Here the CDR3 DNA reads TGTGCCAGCAGCTTAGCTTTAGAGGCAGCTTATGGCTACACCTTC. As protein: CASSLALEAAYGYTF.

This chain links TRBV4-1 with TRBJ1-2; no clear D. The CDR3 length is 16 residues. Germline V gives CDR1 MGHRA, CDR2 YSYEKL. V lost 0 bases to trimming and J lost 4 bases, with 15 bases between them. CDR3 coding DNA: TGCGCCAGCAGCCAAGAGCCAGGCGGGAGATCCTATGGCTACACCTTC. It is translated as CASSQEPGGRSYGYTF.